What follows describes a single T cell receptor (beta chain). Its antigen is unidentified. The sample has other DNA sequences that encode this CDR3 too. The sample is drawn from a study of cytomegalovirus exposure and HLA in healthy donors. Findings and limits, study-wide: Rarity marked most TCR sequences, yet some public TCRs occurred in many donors.

Repertoires were generated with immunoSEQ multiplex PCR, while TCRdb's copy carries only in-frame clones and drops some. Of about 200,000 clones listed, about 81% are singletons. The germline CDR1 and CDR2 sequences are MNHEY and SVGAGI. This CDR3 has 13 residues. V lost 3 bases to trimming and J lost 5 bases; unmatched junction nucleotides: 3. The sequenced sample was PBMCs. The genes are TRBV6-5 and TRBJ1-1, with 7 bases identical to TRBD1. The receptor was isolated from a woman between 25 and 40 years old in good health and CMV-seronegative. The CDR3 region has the DNA TGTGCCAGCAGTTATCCAGGGGGGACTGAAGCTTTCTTT. Translating it yields CASSYPGGTEAFF.